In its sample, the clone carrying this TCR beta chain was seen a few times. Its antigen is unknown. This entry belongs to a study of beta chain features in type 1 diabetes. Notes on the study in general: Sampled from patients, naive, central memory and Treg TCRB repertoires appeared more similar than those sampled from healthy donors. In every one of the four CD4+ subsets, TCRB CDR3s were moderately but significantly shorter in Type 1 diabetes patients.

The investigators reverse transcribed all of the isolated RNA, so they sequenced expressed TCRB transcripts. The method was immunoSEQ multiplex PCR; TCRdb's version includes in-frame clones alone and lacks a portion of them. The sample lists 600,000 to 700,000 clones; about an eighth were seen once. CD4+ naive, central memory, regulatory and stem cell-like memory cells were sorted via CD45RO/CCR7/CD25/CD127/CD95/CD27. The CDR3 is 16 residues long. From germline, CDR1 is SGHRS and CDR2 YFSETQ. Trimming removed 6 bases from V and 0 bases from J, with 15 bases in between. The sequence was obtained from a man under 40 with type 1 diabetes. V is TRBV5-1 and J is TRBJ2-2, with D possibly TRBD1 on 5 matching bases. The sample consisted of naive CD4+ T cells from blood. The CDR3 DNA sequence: TGCGCCAGCACCAGGGAACTGGTCGCGAACACCGGGGAGCTGTTTTTT. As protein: CASTRELVANTGELFF.